The rows below give T cell receptor beta chains drawn from one sample of a study of blood T cell repertoires in COVID-19. TCRdb keeps only in-frame clones here, not all; method: immunoSEQ multiplex PCR. The top ten hold 3.3% of the sample, which has roughly 250,000 clones, 70% to 80% seen once. Sequencing used peripheral blood. The origin of the receptors is a woman aged 80 or older with acute or convalescent COVID-19. Both conserved end residues are part of each CDR3. A D gene is named only where the DNA matches it firmly. Some rows have no size entry. The others give once, few or many, or a class for an expanded clone.

V gene: TRBV6-1; clone size: few; J gene: TRBJ2-7; D gene: NA; CDR3 protein: CASSEAQVYEQYF; CDR3 DNA: TGTGCCAGCAGTGAAGCGCAGGTCTACGAGCAGTACTTC
V gene: TRBV6-5; clone size: NA; J gene: TRBJ1-2; D gene: NA; CDR3 protein: CASTTNQGRGYGYTF; CDR3 DNA: TGTGCCAGCACAACGAATCAGGGGAGAGGCTATGGCTACACCTTC
V gene: TRBV5-1; clone size: NA; J gene: TRBJ2-7; D gene: TRBD1; CDR3 protein: CASSPGQGVEQYF; CDR3 DNA: TGCGCCAGCAGCCCGGGACAGGGGGTCGAGCAGTACTTC
V gene: TRBV9; clone size: NA; J gene: TRBJ1-2; D gene: TRBD1; CDR3 protein: CASSQDRKYTF; CDR3 DNA: TGTGCCAGCAGCCAGGACAGGAAGTACACCTTC
V gene: TRBV11-3; clone size: few; J gene: TRBJ2-7; D gene: NA; CDR3 protein: CASSLTRFNEQYF; CDR3 DNA: TGTGCCAGCAGCTTAACGAGGTTCAACGAGCAGTACTTC
V gene: TRBV6-6; clone size: many; J gene: TRBJ2-1; D gene: TRBD1; CDR3 protein: CASRAGTGGNEQFF; CDR3 DNA: TGTGCCAGCAGGGCCGGGACAGGGGGAAATGAGCAGTTCTTC
V gene: TRBV6-1; clone size: NA; J gene: TRBJ1-5; D gene: NA; CDR3 protein: CASSEAGRQPQHF; CDR3 DNA: TGTGCCAGCAGTGAAGCTGGGCGTCAGCCCCAGCATTTT
V gene: TRBV6-2/TRBV6-3; clone size: NA; J gene: TRBJ2-1; D gene: TRBD2; CDR3 protein: CASSYERGGHNEQFF; CDR3 DNA: TGTGCCAGCAGTTACGAGCGGGGGGGCCATAATGAGCAGTTCTTC
V gene: TRBV19; clone size: once; J gene: TRBJ2-2; D gene: NA; CDR3 protein: CASSRLQNTGELFF; CDR3 DNA: TGTGCCAGTAGCCGACTCCAGAACACCGGGGAGCTGTTTTTT
V gene: TRBV5-1; clone size: NA; J gene: TRBJ1-2; D gene: TRBD1; CDR3 protein: CASSSTGQGYGYTF; CDR3 DNA: TGCGCCAGCAGCTCTACGGGACAGGGTTACGGCTACACCTTC
V gene: TRBV4-2; clone size: NA; J gene: TRBJ2-7; D gene: NA; CDR3 protein: CASSQEAGEQYF; CDR3 DNA: TGTGCCAGCAGCCAAGAGGCAGGGGAGCAGTACTTC
V gene: TRBV15; clone size: NA; J gene: TRBJ1-2; D gene: NA; CDR3 protein: CATSRDYRRPYGYTF; CDR3 DNA: TGTGCCACCAGCAGAGATTACAGGCGACCCTATGGCTACACCTTC
V gene: TRBV7-8; clone size: NA; J gene: TRBJ1-2; D gene: NA; CDR3 protein: CASSPRGGVDGYTF; CDR3 DNA: TGTGCCAGCAGCCCCCGGGGGGGGGTTGATGGCTACACCTTC
V gene: TRBV3-1/TRBV3-2; clone size: NA; J gene: TRBJ2-2; D gene: TRBD1; CDR3 protein: CASSQSDREWSTGELFF; CDR3 DNA: TGTGCCAGCAGCCAATCGGACAGGGAGTGGTCCACCGGGGAGCTGTTTTTT
V gene: TRBV2; clone size: NA; J gene: TRBJ2-1; D gene: TRBD2; CDR3 protein: CASSKLAGTVDEQFF; CDR3 DNA: TGTGCCAGCAGCAAGCTAGCGGGAACAGTCGATGAGCAGTTCTTC
V gene: TRBV6-5; clone size: NA; J gene: TRBJ1-2; D gene: TRBD1; CDR3 protein: CASRAGTGNYGYTF; CDR3 DNA: TGTGCCAGCAGGGCCGGGACAGGGAACTATGGCTACACCTTC
V gene: TRBV3-1/TRBV3-2; clone size: NA; J gene: TRBJ1-5; D gene: NA; CDR3 protein: CASSVNRAGRSNQPQHF; CDR3 DNA: TGTGCCAGCAGCGTTAACCGGGCGGGGAGAAGCAATCAGCCCCAGCATTTT
V gene: TRBV5-1; clone size: NA; J gene: TRBJ1-4; D gene: NA; CDR3 protein: CATQVEKLFF; CDR3 DNA: TGCGCCACCCAGGTTGAAAAACTGTTTTTT
V gene: TRBV15; clone size: once; J gene: TRBJ1-2; D gene: NA; CDR3 protein: CATSEGEYYGYTF; CDR3 DNA: TGTGCCACCAGCGAGGGGGAATACTATGGCTACACCTTC
V gene: TRBV7-9; clone size: NA; J gene: TRBJ2-7; D gene: NA; CDR3 protein: CASSSPSGSSEQYF; CDR3 DNA: TGTGCCAGCAGCTCCCCATCAGGTAGTTCCGAGCAGTACTTC
V gene: TRBV2; clone size: few; J gene: TRBJ1-6; D gene: NA; CDR3 protein: CASSANLLGGRSPLHF; CDR3 DNA: TGTGCCAGCAGTGCTAATCTACTAGGGGGTCGTTCACCCCTCCACTTT
V gene: TRBV19; clone size: NA; J gene: TRBJ1-5; D gene: NA; CDR3 protein: CASRTASNQPQHF; CDR3 DNA: TGTGCCAGTCGGACAGCTAGCAATCAGCCCCAGCATTTT
V gene: TRBV11-2; clone size: NA; J gene: TRBJ2-1; D gene: TRBD2; CDR3 protein: CASSRLANEQFF; CDR3 DNA: TGTGCCAGCAGCAGACTAGCGAATGAGCAGTTCTTC
V gene: TRBV3-1/TRBV3-2; clone size: NA; J gene: TRBJ1-4; D gene: NA; CDR3 protein: CASSHLRETRNEKLFF; CDR3 DNA: TGTGCCAGCAGCCACCTCAGAGAGACACGAAATGAAAAACTGTTTTTT
V gene: TRBV6-5; clone size: NA; J gene: TRBJ2-2; D gene: TRBD1; CDR3 protein: CASQGQGLIGELFF; CDR3 DNA: TGTGCCAGTCAGGGACAGGGGTTAATCGGGGAGCTGTTTTTT
V gene: TRBV2; clone size: NA; J gene: TRBJ1-5; D gene: TRBD1; CDR3 protein: CASNSLQGAGQPQHF; CDR3 DNA: TGTGCCAGCAACTCCCTACAGGGGGCGGGGCAGCCCCAGCATTTT
V gene: TRBV2; clone size: few; J gene: TRBJ1-2; D gene: NA; CDR3 protein: CASSEYDTLANYGYTF; CDR3 DNA: TGTGCCAGCAGTGAATACGACACTTTAGCTAACTATGGCTACACCTTC
V gene: TRBV10-3; clone size: few; J gene: TRBJ1-6; D gene: NA; CDR3 protein: CAISEGQGYNSPLHF; CDR3 DNA: TGTGCCATCAGTGAGGGGCAGGGATATAATTCACCCCTCCACTTT
V gene: TRBV9; clone size: NA; J gene: TRBJ1-2; D gene: TRBD1; CDR3 protein: CASSGDRDYGYTF; CDR3 DNA: TGTGCCAGCAGCGGGGACAGGGACTATGGCTACACCTTC
V gene: TRBV19; clone size: once; J gene: TRBJ1-5; D gene: NA; CDR3 protein: CASSIFSGFSNQPQHF; CDR3 DNA: TGTGCCAGTAGTATCTTCTCGGGGTTTAGCAATCAGCCCCAGCATTTT
V gene: TRBV18; clone size: NA; J gene: TRBJ1-3; D gene: TRBD1; CDR3 protein: CASSPTGTGGSGNTIYF; CDR3 DNA: TGTGCCAGCTCACCCACCGGGACAGGGGGCTCTGGAAACACCATATATTTT
V gene: TRBV29-1; clone size: NA; J gene: TRBJ2-7; D gene: TRBD1; CDR3 protein: CSVAFPGQGAYEQYF; CDR3 DNA: TGCAGCGTTGCCTTCCCGGGACAGGGGGCTTACGAGCAGTACTTC